This T cell receptor (beta chain) was observed in a study of technical replicates of blood from several donors. This clone was detected a few times. Using immunoSEQ multiplex PCR, the repertoire was profiled, and TCRdb retains in-frame clones only, with some absent. This repertoire shows 75,000 to 100,000 clones, 85% to 95% found once; its top ten account for approximately 0.33%. From germline, CDR1 is LNHDA and CDR2 SQIVND (reference sequence). The V end lost 3 bases, the J end lost 10 bases, and 13 bases lay between the germline ends. The CDR3 runs 13 residues. The receptor was isolated from a human donor in good health. The chain carries TRBV19 and TRBJ2-1, with TRBD2 as a possible D gene (5 bases). The specimen sequenced was T cells isolated from PBMCs. Here the CDR3 reads CASSILGRWEQFF. The CDR3 DNA reads as TGTGCCAGTAGTATTCTGGGGAGATGGGAGCAGTTCTTC.